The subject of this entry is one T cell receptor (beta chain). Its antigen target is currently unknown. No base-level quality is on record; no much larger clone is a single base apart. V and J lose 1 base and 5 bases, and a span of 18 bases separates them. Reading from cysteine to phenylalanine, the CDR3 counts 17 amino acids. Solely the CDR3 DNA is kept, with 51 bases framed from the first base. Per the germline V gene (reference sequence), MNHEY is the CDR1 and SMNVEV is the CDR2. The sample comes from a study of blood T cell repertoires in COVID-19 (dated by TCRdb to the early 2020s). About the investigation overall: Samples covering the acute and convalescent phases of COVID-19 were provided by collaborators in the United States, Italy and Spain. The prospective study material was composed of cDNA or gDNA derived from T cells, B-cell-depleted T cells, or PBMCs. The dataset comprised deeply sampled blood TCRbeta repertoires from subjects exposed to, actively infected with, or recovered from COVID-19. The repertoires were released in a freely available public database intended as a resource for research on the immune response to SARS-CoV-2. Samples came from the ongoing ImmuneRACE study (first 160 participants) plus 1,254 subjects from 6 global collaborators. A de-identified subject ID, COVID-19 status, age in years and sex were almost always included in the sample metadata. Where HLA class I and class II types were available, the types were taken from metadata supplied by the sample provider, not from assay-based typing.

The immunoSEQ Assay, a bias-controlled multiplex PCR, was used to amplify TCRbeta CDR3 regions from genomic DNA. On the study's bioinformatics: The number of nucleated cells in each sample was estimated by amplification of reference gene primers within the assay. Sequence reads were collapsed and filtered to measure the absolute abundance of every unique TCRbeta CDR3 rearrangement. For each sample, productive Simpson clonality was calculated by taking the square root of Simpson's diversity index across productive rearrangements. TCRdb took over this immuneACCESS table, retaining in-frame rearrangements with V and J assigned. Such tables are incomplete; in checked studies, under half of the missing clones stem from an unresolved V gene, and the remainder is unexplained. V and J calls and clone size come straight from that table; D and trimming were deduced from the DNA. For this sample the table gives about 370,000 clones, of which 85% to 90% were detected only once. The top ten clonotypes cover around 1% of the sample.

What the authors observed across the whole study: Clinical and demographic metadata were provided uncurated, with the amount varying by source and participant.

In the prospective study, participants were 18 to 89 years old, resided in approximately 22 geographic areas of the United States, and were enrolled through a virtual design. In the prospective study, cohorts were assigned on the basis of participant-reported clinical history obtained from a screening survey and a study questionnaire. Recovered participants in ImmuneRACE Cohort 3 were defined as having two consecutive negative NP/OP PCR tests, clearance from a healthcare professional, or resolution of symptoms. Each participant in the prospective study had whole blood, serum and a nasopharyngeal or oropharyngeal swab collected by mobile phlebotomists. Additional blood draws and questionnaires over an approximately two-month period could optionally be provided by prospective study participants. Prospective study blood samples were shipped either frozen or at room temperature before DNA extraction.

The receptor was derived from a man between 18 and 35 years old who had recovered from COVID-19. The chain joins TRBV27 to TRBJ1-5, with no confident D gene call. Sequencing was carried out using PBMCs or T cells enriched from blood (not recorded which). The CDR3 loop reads CASSLFGLSRRDQPQHF. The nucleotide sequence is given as TGTGCCAGCAGTTTATTCGGACTTTCCCGCCGGGATCAGCCCCAGCATTTT.